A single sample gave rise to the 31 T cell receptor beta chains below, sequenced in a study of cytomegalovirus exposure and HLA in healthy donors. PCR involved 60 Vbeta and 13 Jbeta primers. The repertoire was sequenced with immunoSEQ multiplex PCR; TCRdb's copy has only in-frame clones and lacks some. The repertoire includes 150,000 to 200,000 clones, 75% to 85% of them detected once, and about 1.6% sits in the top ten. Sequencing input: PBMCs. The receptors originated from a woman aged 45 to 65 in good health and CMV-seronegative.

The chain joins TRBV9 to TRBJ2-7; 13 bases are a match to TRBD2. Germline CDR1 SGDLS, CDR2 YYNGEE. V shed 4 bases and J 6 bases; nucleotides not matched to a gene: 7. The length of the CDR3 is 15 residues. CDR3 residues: CASSNGLAGEGEQYF. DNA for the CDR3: TGTGCCAGCAGCAACGGACTAGCGGGGGAAGGCGAGCAGTACTTC.

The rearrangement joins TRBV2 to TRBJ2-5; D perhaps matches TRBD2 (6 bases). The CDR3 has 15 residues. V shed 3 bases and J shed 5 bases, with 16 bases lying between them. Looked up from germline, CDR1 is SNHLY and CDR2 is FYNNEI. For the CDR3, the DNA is TGTGCCAGCAGTGAGGTTGGGGTAGCGGACGAGACCCAGTACTTC. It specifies CASSEVGVADETQYF.

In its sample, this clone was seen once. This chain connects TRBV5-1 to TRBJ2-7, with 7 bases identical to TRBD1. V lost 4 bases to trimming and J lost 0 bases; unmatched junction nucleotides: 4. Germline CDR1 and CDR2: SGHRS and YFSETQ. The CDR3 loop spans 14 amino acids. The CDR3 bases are TGCGCCAGCAGCGCCGGGGACAGCTCCTACGAGCAGTACTTC. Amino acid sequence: CASSAGDSSYEQYF. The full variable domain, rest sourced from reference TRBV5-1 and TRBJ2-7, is KAGVTQTPRYLIKTRGQQVTLSCSPISGHRSVSWYQQTPGQGLQFLFEYFSETQRNKGNFPGRFSGRQFSNSRSEMNVSTLELGDSALYLCASSAGDSSYEQYFGPGTRLTVT.

The CDR3 coding sequence is TGTGCCAGCGCGGGGGCCTTTGGCTACACCTTC. Translating it yields CASAGAFGYTF. The chain uses TRBV2 and TRBJ1-2, with D perhaps TRBD1 (6 bases). This CDR3 has 11 residues. Germline V gives CDR1 SNHLY, CDR2 FYNNEI. With 8 bases removed from V and 7 bases from J, the gap between germline ends came to 11 bases.

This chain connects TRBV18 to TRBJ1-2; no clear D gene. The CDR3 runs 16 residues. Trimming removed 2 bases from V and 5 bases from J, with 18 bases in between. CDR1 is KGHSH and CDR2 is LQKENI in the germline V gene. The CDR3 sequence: CASSPEAEVFIYGYTF. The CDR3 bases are TGTGCCAGCTCACCAGAGGCTGAGGTCTTTATTTATGGCTACACCTTC.

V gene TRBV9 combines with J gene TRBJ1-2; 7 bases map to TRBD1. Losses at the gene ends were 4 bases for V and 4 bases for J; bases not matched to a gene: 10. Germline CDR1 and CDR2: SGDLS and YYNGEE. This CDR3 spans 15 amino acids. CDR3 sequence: CASSSRTGTLYGYTF. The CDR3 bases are TGTGCCAGCAGCTCCCGGACAGGAACTCTCTATGGCTACACCTTC.

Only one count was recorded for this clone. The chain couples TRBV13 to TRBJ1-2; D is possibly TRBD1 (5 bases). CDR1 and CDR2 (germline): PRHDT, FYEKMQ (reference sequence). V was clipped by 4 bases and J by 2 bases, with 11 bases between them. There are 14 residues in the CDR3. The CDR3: CASSSSGGNYGYTF. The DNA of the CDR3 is TGTGCCAGCAGCTCAAGCGGGGGGAACTATGGCTACACCTTC.

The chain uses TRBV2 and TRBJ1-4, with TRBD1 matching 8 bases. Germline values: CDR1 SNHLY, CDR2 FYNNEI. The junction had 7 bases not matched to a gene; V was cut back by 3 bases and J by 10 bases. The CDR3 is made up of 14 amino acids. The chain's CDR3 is CASSEGRGLGKLFF. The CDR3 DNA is TGTGCCAGCAGTGAGGGCAGGGGGCTCGGAAAACTGTTTTTT.

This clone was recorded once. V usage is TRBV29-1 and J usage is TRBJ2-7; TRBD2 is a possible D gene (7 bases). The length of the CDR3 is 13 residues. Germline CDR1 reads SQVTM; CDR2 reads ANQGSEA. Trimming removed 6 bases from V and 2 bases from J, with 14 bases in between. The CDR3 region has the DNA TGCAGCGTGGGGGGGGGCGGCGCCTACGAGCAGTACTTC. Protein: CSVGGGGAYEQYF.

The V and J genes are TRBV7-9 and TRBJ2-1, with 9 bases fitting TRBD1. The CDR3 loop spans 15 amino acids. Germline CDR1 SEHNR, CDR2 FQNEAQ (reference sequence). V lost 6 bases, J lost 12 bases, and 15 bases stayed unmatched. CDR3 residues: CASRPQPGQGQRQFF. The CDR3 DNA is TGTGCCAGCAGACCTCAACCGGGACAGGGACAAAGGCAGTTCTTC.

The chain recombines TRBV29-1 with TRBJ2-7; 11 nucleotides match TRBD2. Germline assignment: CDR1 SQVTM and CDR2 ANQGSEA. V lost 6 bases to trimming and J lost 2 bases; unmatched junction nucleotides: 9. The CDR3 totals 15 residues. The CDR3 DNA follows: TGCAGCGTCCTTAGGCTTAGCGGGAGGGCCTACGAGCAGTACTTC. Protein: CSVLRLSGRAYEQYF.

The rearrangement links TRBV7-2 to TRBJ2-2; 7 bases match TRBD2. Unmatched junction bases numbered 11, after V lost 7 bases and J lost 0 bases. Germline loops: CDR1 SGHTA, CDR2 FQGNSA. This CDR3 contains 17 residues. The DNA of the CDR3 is TGTGCCAGCACCTTCTCCGAGCGGGGAGCGAACACCGGGGAGCTGTTTTTT. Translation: CASTFSERGANTGELFF.

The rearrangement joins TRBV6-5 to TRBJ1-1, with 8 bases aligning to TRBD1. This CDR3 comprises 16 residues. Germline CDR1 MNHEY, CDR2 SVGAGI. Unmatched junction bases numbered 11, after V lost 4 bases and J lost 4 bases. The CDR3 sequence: CASSSLFRQGSTEAFF. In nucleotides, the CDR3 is TGTGCCAGCAGTTCGTTGTTCCGACAGGGGAGCACTGAAGCTTTCTTT.

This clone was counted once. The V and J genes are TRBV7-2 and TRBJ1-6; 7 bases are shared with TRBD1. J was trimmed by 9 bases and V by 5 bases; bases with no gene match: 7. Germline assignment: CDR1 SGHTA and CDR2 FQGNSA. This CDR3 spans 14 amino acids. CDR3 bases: TGTGCCAGCAGCCCCGGGACAGCATTTTCACCCCTCCACTTT. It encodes CASSPGTAFSPLHF.

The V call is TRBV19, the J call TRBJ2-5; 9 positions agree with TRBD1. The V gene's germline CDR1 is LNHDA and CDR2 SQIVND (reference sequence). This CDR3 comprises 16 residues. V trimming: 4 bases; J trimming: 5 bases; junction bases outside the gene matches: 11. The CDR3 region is CASSTKNRGPGETQYF. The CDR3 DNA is TGTGCCAGTAGTACCAAAAACAGGGGGCCAGGGGAGACCCAGTACTTC.

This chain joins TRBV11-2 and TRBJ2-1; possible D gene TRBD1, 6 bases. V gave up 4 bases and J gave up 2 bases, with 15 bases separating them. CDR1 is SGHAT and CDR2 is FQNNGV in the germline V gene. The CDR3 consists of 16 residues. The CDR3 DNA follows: TGTGCCAGCAGCTCCCTACAGGGCGAGGCCTACAATGAGCAGTTCTTC. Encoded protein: CASSSLQGEAYNEQFF.

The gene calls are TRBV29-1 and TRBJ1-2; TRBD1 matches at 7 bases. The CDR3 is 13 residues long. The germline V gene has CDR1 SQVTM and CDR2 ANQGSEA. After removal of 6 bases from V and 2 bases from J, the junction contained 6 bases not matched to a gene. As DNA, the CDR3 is TGCAGCGTGGGACAGTCCCTAAACTATGGCTACACCTTC. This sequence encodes CSVGQSLNYGYTF. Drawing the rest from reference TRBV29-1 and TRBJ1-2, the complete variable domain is SAVISQKPSRDICQRGTSLTIQCQVDSQVTMMFWYRQQPGQSLTLIATANQGSEATYESGFVIDKFPISRPNLTFSTLTVSNMSPEDSSIYLCSVGQSLNYGYTFGSGTRLTVV.

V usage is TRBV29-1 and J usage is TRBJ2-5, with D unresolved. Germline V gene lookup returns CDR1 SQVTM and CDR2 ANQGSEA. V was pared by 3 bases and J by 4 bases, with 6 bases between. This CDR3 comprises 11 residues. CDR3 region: CSVERIETQYF. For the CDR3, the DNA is TGCAGCGTTGAGAGGATAGAGACCCAGTACTTC.

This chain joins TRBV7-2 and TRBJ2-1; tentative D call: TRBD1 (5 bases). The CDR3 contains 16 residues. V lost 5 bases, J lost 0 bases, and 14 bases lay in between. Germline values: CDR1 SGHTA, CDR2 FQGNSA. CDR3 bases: TGTGCCAGCAGCCCCGGCGGCAGGGCCTCCTACAATGAGCAGTTCTTC. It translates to CASSPGGRASYNEQFF. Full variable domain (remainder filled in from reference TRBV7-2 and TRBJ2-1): GAGVSQSPSNKVTEKGKDVELRCDPISGHTALYWYRQSLGQGLEFLIYFQGNSAPDKSGLPSDRFSAERTGGSVSTLTIQRTQQEDSAVYLCASSPGGRASYNEQFFGPGTRLTVL.

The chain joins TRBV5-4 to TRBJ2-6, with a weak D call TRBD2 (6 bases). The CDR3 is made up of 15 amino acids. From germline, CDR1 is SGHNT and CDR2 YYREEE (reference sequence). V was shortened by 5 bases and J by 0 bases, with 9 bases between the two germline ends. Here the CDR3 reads CASSQEGSGANVLTF. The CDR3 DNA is TGTGCCAGCAGTCAGGAGGGCTCTGGGGCCAACGTCCTGACTTTC.

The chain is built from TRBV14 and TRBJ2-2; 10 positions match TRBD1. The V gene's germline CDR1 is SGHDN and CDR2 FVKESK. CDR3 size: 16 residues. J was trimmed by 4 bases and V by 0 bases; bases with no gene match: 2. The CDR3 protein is CASSQDGTGVTGELFF. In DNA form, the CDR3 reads TGTGCCAGCAGCCAAGATGGGACAGGGGTCACCGGGGAGCTGTTTTTT.

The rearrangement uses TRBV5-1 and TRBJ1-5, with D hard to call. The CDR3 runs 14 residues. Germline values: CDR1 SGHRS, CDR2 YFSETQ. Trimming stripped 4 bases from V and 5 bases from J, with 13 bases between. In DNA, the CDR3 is TGCGCCAGCAGCCCTTCTGGCGGGCATCAGCCCCAGCATTTT. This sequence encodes CASSPSGGHQPQHF.

DNA of the CDR3: TGTGCCAGCATTCCCCAGGGGAGGGACACCGGGGAGCTGTTTTTT. This codes for CASIPQGRDTGELFF. This chain connects TRBV6-6 to TRBJ2-2; possibly TRBD2 for D (7 bases). In germline, CDR1 is MNHNY, CDR2 SVGAGI (reference sequence). V lost 7 bases and J lost 3, with 15 bases in between. The CDR3 length is 15 residues.

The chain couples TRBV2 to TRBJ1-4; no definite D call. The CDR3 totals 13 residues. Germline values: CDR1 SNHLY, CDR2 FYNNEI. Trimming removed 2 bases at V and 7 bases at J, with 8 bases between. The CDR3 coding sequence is TGTGCCAGCAGTGAAAGGTCAGGTGAAAAACTGTTTTTT. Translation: CASSERSGEKLFF.

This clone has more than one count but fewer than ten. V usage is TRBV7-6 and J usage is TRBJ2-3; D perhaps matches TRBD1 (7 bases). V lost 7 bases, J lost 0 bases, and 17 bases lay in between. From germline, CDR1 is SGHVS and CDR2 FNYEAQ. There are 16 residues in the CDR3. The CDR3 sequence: CASTPGGGASTDTQYF. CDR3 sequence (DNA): TGTGCCAGCACCCCAGGGGGAGGAGCTAGCACAGATACGCAGTATTTT.

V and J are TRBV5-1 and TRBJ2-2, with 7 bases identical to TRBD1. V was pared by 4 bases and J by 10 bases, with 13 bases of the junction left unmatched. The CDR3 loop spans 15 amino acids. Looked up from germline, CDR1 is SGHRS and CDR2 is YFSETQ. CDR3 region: CASSGRDSRAEELFF. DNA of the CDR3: TGCGCCAGCAGCGGCCGGGACAGCCGTGCAGAGGAGCTGTTTTTT.

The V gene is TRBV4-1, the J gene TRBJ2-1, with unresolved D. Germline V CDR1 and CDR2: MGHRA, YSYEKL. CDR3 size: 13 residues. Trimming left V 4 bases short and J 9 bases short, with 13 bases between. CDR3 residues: CASSRKNQSEQFF. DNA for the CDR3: TGCGCCAGCAGCCGAAAAAACCAGTCTGAGCAGTTCTTC.

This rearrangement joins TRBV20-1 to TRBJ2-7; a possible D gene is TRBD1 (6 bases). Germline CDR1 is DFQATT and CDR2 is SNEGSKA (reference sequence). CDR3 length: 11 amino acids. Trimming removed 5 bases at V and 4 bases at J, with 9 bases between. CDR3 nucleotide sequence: TGCAGTGCTCCCACAGGGTACGAGCAGTACTTC. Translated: CSAPTGYEQYF.

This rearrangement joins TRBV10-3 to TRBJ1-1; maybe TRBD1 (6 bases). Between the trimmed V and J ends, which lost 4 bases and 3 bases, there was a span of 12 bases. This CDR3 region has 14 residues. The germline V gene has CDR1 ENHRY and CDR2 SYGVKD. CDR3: CAISVRGGDTEAFF. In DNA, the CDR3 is TGTGCCATCAGTGTAAGGGGGGGGGACACTGAAGCTTTCTTT.

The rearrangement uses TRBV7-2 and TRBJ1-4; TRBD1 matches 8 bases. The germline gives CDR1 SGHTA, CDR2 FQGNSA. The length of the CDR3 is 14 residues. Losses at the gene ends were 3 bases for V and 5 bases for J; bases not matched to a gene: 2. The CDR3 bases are TGTGCCAGCAGCTTCCGGGACAGGAATGAAAAACTGTTTTTT. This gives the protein CASSFRDRNEKLFF.

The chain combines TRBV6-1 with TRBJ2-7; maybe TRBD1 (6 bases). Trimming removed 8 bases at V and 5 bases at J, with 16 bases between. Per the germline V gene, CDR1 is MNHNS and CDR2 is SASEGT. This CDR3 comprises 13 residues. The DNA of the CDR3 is TGTGCCAGCCTACAGGGTTTTTCCCACGAGCAGTACTTC. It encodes CASLQGFSHEQYF.